This T cell receptor beta chain was sequenced in a study of control samples from healthy donors and cancer patients. The repertoire was sequenced with immunoSEQ multiplex PCR; TCRdb's copy has only in-frame clones and lacks some. The table includes about 110,000 clones, around 82% detected once. The germline V gene encodes CDR1 MNHEY and CDR2 SVGAGI. The ends were cut back, 3 bases at V and 4 bases at J, with 15 bases in the middle. This CDR3 comprises 15 residues. Sequencing was performed on blood. J is TRBJ1-1 and V is TRBV6-5, with a possible D match to TRBD1 (5 bases). The sequence was obtained from a woman aged 45-60 years in good health. This chain's CDR3 is CASSYPRAPVTEAFF. Written as DNA, the CDR3 is TGTGCCAGCAGTTATCCCAGGGCGCCTGTCACTGAAGCTTTCTTT.